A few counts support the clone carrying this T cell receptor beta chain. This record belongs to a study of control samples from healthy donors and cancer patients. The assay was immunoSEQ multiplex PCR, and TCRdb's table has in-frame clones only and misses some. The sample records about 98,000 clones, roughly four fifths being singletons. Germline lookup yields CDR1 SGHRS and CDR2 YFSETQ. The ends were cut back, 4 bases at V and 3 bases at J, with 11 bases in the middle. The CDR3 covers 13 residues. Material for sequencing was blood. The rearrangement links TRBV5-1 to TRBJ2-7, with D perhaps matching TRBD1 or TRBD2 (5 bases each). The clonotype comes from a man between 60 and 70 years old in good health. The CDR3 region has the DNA TGCGCCAGCAGCCCGGGACGGGGCTACGAGCAGTACTTC. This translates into CASSPGRGYEQYF.